The following is a TCR beta chain sequence with its context. The data originate from a study of blood T cells in healthy people across ages. Alongside a J-beta primer mix, a sample-barcoded 5' primer served in a second PCR lasting 7 to 11 cycles. MiXCR, run by TCRdb on the 5' RACE reads, gives a single entry per CDR3 protein. This sample yields around 780,000 distinct CDR3 sequences, of which roughly 24% are seen a single time; 2.5% to 3.5% belongs to the top ten. The CDR3 extends over 17 amino acids. Trimming took off 4 bases at V and 0 bases at J, with 18 bases between the two ends. The germline gives CDR1 SEHNR, CDR2 FQNEAQ (reference sequence). These records were also assigned to another study, of T cells of mothers and their children.

V usage is TRBV7-9 and J usage is TRBJ1-1, with D uncertain. What was sequenced was blood. This TCR was sampled from a boy aged 10-17 years in good health. The CDR3 nucleotides read TGTGCCAGCAGCTCTCGGGAGGCCAGCCTCATGAACACTGAAGCTTTCTTT. Encoded protein: CASSSREASLMNTEAFF. The variable domain in full, with the rest retrieved from reference TRBV7-9 and TRBJ1-1, is DTGVSQNPRHKITKRGQNVTFRCDPISEHNRLYWYRQTLGQGPEFLTYFQNEAQLEKSRLLSDRFSAERPKGSFSTLEIQRTEQGDSAMYLCASSSREASLMNTEAFFGQGTRLTVV.